The subject of this entry is one TCR beta chain. This sample stems from a study of blood T cell repertoires in COVID-19. Using immunoSEQ multiplex PCR, the repertoire was profiled, and TCRdb retains in-frame clones only, with some absent. The sample yields 150,000 to 200,000 clones, 87% seen once. Unmatched junction bases numbered 1, after V lost 3 bases and J lost 0 bases. The CDR3 contains 14 residues. Germline CDR1 reads SEHNR; CDR2 reads FQNEAQ (reference sequence). The sequence derives from a man aged 18 to 35 with active or convalescent COVID-19. The chain is built from TRBV7-9 and TRBJ1-2; 7 bases fit TRBD1. Sequenced input: peripheral blood. CDR3 amino acids: CASSFGTANYGYTF. The DNA for the CDR3 is TGTGCCAGCAGCTTCGGGACAGCTAACTATGGCTACACCTTC.